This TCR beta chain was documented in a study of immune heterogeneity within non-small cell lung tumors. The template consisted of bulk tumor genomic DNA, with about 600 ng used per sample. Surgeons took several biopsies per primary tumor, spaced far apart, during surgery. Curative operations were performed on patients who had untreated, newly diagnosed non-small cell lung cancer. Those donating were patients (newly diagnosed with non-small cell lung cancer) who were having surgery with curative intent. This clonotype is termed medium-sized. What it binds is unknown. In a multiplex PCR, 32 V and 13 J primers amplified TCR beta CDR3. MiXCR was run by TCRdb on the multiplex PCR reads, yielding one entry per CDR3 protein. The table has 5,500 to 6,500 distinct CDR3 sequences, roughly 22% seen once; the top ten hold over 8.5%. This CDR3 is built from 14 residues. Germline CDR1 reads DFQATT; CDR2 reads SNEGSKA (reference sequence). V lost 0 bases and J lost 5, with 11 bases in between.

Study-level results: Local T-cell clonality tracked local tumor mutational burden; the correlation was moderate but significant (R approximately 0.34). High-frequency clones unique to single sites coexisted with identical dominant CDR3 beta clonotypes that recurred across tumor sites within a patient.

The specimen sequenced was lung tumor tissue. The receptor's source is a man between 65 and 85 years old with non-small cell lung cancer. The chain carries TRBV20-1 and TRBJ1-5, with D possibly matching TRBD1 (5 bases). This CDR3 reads CSARDPRGDQPQHF. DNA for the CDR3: TGCAGTGCTAGAGATCCCCGAGGGGATCAGCCCCAGCATTTT.